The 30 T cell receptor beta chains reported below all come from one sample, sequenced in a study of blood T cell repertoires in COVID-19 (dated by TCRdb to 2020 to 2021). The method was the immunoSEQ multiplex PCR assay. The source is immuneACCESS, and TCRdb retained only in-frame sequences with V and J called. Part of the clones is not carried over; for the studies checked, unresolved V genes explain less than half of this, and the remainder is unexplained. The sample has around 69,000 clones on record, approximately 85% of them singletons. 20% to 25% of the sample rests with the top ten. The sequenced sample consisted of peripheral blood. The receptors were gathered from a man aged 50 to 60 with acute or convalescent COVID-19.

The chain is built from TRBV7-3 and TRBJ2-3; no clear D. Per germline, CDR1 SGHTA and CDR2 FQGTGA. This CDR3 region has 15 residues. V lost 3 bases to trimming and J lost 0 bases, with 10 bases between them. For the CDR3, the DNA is TGTGCCAGCAGCTTGGCGCCGACTAGCACAGATACGCAGTATTTT. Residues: CASSLAPTSTDTQYF.

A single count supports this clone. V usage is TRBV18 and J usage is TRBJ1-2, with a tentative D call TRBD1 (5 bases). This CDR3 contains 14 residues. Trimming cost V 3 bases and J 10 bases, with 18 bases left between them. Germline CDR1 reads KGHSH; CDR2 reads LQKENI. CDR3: CASSPETSGRDYTF. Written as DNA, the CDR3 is TGTGCCAGCTCACCGGAGACCTCAGGGCGTGACTACACCTTC.

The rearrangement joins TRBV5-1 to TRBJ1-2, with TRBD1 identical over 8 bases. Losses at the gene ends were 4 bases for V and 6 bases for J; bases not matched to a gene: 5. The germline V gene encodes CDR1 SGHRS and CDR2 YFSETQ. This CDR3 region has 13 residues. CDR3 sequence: CASSPATGDGYTF. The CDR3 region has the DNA TGCGCCAGCAGCCCAGCGACAGGGGATGGCTACACCTTC.

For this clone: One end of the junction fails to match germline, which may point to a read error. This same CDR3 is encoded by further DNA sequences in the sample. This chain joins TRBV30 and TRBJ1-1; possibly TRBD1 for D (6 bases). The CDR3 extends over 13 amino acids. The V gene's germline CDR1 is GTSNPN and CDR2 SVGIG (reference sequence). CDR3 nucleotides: TGTGCTTGGAGTGCAGGGGCTTACACTGAAGCTTTCTTT. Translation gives CAWSAGAYTEAFF.

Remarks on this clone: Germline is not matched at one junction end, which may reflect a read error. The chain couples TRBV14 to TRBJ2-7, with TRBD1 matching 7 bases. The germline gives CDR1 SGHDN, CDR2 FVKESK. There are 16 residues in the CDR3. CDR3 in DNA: TGTGCCAGCAGTCAAGATACACAGGACAGGAGGTACGAGCAGTACTTC. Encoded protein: CASSQDTQDRRYEQYF.

The CDR3 spells CASSSRTGITDTQYF. CDR3 sequence (DNA): TGTGCCAGCAGCTCGCGGACAGGGATAACAGATACGCAGTATTTT. The V and J genes are TRBV5-5 and TRBJ2-3, with 8 bases lining up with TRBD1. The length of the CDR3 is 15 residues. CDR1 is SGHKS and CDR2 is YYEKEE in the germline V gene (reference sequence). V lost 3 bases, J lost 3 bases, and 6 bases stayed unmatched.

CDR3 region: CASSRTGGGTEAFF. Here the CDR3 DNA reads TGTGCCAGCTCAAGGACAGGGGGCGGCACTGAAGCTTTCTTT. The gene calls are TRBV18 and TRBJ1-1; 11 bases are a match to TRBD1. The CDR3 consists of 14 residues. Trimming took 5 bases from V and 4 from J; bases not matched to a gene: 3. Per the germline V gene, CDR1 is KGHSH and CDR2 is LQKENI.

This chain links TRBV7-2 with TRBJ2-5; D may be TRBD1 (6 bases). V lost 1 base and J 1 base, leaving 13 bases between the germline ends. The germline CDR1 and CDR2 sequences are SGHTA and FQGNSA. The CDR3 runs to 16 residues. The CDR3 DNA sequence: TGTGCCAGCAGCTTAGACGCAGGGGCGCTCCAAGAGACCCAGTACTTC. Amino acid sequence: CASSLDAGALQETQYF.

The CDR3 loop is CASSLAEDEAFF. In DNA, the CDR3 is TGTGCCAGCAGTCTAGCTGAGGATGAAGCTTTCTTT. The chain is built from TRBV2 and TRBJ1-1, with D hard to call. CDR1 and CDR2 (germline): SNHLY, FYNNEI. There are 12 residues in the CDR3. Trimming stripped 5 bases from V and 7 bases from J, with 11 bases between.

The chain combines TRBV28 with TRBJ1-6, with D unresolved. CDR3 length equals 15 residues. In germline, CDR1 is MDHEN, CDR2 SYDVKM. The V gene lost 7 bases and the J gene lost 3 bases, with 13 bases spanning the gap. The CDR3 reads CASTSPNFYNSPLHF. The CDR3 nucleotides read TGTGCCAGCACATCCCCCAACTTCTATAATTCACCCCTCCACTTT. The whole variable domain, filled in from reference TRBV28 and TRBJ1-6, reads DVKVTQSSRYLVKRTGEKVFLECVQDMDHENMFWYRQDPGLGLRLIYFSYDVKMKEKGDIPEGYSVSREKKERFSLILESASTNQTSMYLCASTSPNFYNSPLHFGNGTRLTVT.

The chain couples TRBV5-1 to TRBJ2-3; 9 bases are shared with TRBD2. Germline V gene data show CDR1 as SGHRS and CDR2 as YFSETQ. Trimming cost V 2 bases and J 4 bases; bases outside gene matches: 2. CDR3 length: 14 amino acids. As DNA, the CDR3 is TGCGCCAGCAGCTTAGCGGGGGGCGCAGATACGCAGTATTTT. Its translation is CASSLAGGADTQYF. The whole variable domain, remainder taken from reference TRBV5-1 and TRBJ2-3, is KAGVTQTPRYLIKTRGQQVTLSCSPISGHRSVSWYQQTPGQGLQFLFEYFSETQRNKGNFPGRFSGRQFSNSRSEMNVSTLELGDSALYLCASSLAGGADTQYFGPGTRLTVL.

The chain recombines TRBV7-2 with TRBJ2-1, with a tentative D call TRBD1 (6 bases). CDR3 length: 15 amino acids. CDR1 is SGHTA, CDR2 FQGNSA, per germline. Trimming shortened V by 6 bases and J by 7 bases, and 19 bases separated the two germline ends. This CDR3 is CASRLQGSFGNEQFF. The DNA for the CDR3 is TGTGCCAGCAGATTACAGGGCTCCTTTGGGAATGAGCAGTTCTTC.

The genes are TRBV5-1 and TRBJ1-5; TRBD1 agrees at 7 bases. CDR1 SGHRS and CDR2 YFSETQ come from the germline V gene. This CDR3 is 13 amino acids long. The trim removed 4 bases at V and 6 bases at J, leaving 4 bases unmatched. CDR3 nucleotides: TGCGCCAGCAGCCTACAGGGGAGTCAGCCCCAGCATTTT. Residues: CASSLQGSQPQHF. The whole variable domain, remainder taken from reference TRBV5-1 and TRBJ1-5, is KAGVTQTPRYLIKTRGQQVTLSCSPISGHRSVSWYQQTPGQGLQFLFEYFSETQRNKGNFPGRFSGRQFSNSRSEMNVSTLELGDSALYLCASSLQGSQPQHFGDGTRLSIL.

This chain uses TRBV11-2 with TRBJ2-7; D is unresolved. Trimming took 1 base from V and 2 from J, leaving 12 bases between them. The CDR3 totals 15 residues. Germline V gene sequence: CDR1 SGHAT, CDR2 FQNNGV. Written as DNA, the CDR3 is TGTGCCAGCAGCTTAGGGCCCACATCCACCTACGAGCAGTACTTC. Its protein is CASSLGPTSTYEQYF.

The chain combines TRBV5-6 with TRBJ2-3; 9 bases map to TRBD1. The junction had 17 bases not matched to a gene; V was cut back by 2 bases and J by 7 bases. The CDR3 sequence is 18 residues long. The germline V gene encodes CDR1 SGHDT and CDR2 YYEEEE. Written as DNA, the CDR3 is TGTGCCAGCAGCTTAAAGGCTAGACAGGGGGTAGGGAGAAATACGCAGTATTTT. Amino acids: CASSLKARQGVGRNTQYF.

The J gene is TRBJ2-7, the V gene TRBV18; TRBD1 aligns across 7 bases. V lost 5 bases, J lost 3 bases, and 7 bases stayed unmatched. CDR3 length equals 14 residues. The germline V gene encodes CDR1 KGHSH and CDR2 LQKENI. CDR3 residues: CASSGQDPFYEQYF. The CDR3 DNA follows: TGTGCCAGCTCAGGACAGGACCCTTTCTACGAGCAGTACTTC.

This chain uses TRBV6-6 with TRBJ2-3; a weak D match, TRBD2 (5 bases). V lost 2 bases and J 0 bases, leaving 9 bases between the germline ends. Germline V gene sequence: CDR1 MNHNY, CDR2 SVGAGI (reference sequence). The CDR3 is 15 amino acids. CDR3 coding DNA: TGTGCCAGCAGTTACAGTGGACTTAGCACAGATACGCAGTATTTT. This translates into CASSYSGLSTDTQYF.

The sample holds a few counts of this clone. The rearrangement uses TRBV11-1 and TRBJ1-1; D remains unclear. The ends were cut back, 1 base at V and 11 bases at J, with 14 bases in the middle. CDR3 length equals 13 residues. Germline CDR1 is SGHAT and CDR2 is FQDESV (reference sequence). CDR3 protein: CASSLEIRGAAFF. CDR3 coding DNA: TGTGCCAGCAGCTTAGAGATTCGGGGTGCGGCTTTCTTT.

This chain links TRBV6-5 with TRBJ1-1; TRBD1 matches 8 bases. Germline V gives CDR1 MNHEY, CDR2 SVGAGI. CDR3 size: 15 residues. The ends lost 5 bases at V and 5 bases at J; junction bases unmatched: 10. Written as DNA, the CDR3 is TGTGCCAGCAGTACGAGGGGACAGGATATGACTGAAGCTTTCTTT. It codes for CASSTRGQDMTEAFF.

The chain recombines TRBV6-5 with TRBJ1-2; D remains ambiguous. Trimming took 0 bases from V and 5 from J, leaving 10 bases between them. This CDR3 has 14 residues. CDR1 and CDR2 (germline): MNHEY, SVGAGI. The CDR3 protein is CASSYSRVEYGYTF. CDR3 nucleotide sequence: TGTGCCAGCAGTTACTCGCGGGTAGAGTATGGCTACACCTTC.

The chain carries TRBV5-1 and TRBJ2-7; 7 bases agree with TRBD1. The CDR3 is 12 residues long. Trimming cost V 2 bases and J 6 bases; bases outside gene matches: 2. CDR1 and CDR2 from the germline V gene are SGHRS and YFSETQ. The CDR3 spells CASSFRGSEQYF. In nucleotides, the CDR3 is TGCGCCAGCAGCTTCAGGGGGTCCGAGCAGTACTTC.

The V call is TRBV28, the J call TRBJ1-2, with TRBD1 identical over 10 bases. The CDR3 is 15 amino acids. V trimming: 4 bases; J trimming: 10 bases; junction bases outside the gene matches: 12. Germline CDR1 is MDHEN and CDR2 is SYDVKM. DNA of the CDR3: TGTGCCAGCAGTTCCCCCGGGACAGGGGAGGTTGCCTACACCTTC. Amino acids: CASSSPGTGEVAYTF.

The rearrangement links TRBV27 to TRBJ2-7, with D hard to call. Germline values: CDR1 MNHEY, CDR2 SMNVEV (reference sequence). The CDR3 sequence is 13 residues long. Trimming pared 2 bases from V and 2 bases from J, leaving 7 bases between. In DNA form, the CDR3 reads TGTGCCAGCAGTTTACAGAACGCCTACGAGCAGTACTTC. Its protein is CASSLQNAYEQYF.

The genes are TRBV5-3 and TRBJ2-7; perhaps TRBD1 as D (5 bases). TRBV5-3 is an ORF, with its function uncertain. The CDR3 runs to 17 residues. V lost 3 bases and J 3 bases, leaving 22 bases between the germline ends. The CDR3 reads CARSSRVRQWRNYEQYV. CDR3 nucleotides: TGTGCCAGAAGCTCCCGGGTTCGACAGTGGAGAAACTACGAGCAGTACGTC.

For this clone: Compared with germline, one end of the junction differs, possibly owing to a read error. The CDR3 loop reads CASSIVASPNAQFF. DNA of the CDR3: TGTGCCAGTAGTATAGTTGCTAGCCCAAATGCGCAGTTCTTC. The chain recombines TRBV19 with TRBJ2-1; possibly TRBD2 for D (5 bases). CDR1 and CDR2 (germline): LNHDA, SQIVND (reference sequence). This CDR3 spans 14 amino acids.

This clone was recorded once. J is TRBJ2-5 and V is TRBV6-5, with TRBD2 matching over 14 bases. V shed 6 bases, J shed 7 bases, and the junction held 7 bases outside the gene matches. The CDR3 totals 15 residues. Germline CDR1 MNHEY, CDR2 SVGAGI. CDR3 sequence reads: CASRRTSGGPRTQYF. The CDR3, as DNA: TGTGCCAGCAGGAGGACTAGCGGGGGGCCCAGGACCCAGTACTTC.

The CDR3 bases are TGCGCCAGCAGCTTAAGTGGGAGGGCTTATGAAAAACTGTTTTTT. This codes for CASSLSGRAYEKLFF. The chain links TRBV5-1 to TRBJ1-4, with D unclear. Germline V gene data show CDR1 as SGHRS and CDR2 as YFSETQ. Trimming stripped 2 bases from V and 6 bases from J, with 14 bases between. The CDR3 sequence is 15 residues long.

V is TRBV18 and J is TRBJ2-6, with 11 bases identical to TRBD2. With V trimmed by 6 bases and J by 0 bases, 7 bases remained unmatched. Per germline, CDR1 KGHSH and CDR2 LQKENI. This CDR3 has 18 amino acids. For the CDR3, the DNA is TGTGCCAGCTCCTCGGGACTAGCGGAACCCTCTGGGGCCAACGTCCTGACTTTC. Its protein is CASSSGLAEPSGANVLTF.

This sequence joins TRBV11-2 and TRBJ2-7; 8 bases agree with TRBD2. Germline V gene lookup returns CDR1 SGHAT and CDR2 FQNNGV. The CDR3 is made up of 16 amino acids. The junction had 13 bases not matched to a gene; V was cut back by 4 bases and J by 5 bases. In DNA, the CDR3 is TGTGCCAGCAGCTCCGACTCGGGACTAGTATTCCACGAGCAGTACTTC. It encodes CASSSDSGLVFHEQYF.

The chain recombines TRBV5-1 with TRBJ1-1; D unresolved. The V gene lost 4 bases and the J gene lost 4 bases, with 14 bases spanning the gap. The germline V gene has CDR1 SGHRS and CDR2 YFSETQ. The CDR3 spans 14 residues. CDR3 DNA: TGCGCCAGCAGCGCACCCTATCTTGGCACTGAAGCTTTCTTT. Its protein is CASSAPYLGTEAFF.